One and the same sample provided the 30 T cell receptor beta chains below, sequenced in a study of cytomegalovirus exposure and HLA in healthy donors. The PCR employed 60 Vbeta primers together with 13 Jbeta primers. The method was immunoSEQ multiplex PCR; TCRdb's version includes in-frame clones alone and lacks a portion of them. This sample has about 85,000 clones, with under 90% found just once. Material: PBMCs. The receptors here all came from a man in his forties or fifties in good health and CMV-seropositive.

The chain couples TRBV7-9 to TRBJ1-2, with D possibly matching TRBD1 (6 bases). Deletions cut 0 bases from V and 4 bases from J, with 9 bases between. There are 14 residues in the CDR3. Per the germline V gene, CDR1 is SEHNR and CDR2 is FQNEAQ (reference sequence). The CDR3: CASSLAGQLYGYTF. DNA for the CDR3: TGTGCCAGCAGCTTAGCGGGACAACTCTATGGCTACACCTTC. Variable domain in full (rest from reference TRBV7-9 and TRBJ1-2): DTGVSQNPRHKITKRGQNVTFRCDPISEHNRLYWYRQTLGQGPEFLTYFQNEAQLEKSRLLSDRFSAERPKGSFSTLEIQRTEQGDSAMYLCASSLAGQLYGYTFGSGTRLTVV.

This clone is a singleton in its sample. The chain has TRBV5-6 and TRBJ2-7; no reliable D call. Germline CDR1 is SGHDT and CDR2 is YYEEEE. The ends were cut back, 4 bases at V and 5 bases at J, with 13 bases in the middle. The CDR3 is 13 residues long. The DNA of the CDR3 is TGTGCCAGCAGCCTGCCCGGGTACCACGAGCAGTACTTC. It codes for CASSLPGYHEQYF.

The chain joins TRBV7-2 to TRBJ1-5; maybe TRBD1 (5 bases). This CDR3 has 17 residues. From germline, CDR1 is SGHTA and CDR2 FQGNSA. V lost 1 base and J lost 11, with 24 bases in between. CDR3 amino acids: CASSLDPGQLYSGAQHF. In DNA form, the CDR3 reads TGTGCCAGCAGCTTAGACCCCGGCCAGCTATATTCGGGGGCCCAGCATTTT. Full variable domain (missing parts from reference TRBV7-2 and TRBJ1-5): GAGVSQSPSNKVTEKGKDVELRCDPISGHTALYWYRQSLGQGLEFLIYFQGNSAPDKSGLPSDRFSAERTGGSVSTLTIQRTQQEDSAVYLCASSLDPGQLYSGAQHFGDGTRLSIL.

The V and J genes are TRBV11-2 and TRBJ2-5; a possible D gene is TRBD1 (5 bases). Germline V CDR1 and CDR2: SGHAT, FQNNGV. The length of the CDR3 is 14 residues. The ends were cut back, 1 base at V and 4 bases at J, with 10 bases in the middle. The DNA of the CDR3 is TGTGCCAGCAGCTTAGCGTGGGGCAGAGAGACCCAGTACTTC. Translation: CASSLAWGRETQYF.

This rearrangement joins TRBV7-2 to TRBJ2-2; TRBD1 aligns across 7 bases. CDR1 SGHTA and CDR2 FQGNSA come from the germline V gene. Trimming took 5 bases from V and 1 from J; bases not matched to a gene: 1. The CDR3 sequence is 14 residues long. The CDR3 bases are TGTGCCAGCAGCCGGGACAGGAACACCGGGGAGCTGTTTTTT. Residues: CASSRDRNTGELFF.

The V gene is TRBV7-2, the J gene TRBJ1-6; maybe TRBD1 (5 bases). Per germline, CDR1 SGHTA and CDR2 FQGNSA. The CDR3 length is 15 residues. Between the trimmed V and J ends, which lost 1 base and 8 bases, there was a span of 12 bases. CDR3 in amino acids: CASSLGGDVDSPLHF. CDR3 DNA sequence: TGTGCCAGCAGCTTAGGGGGGGATGTCGATTCACCCCTCCACTTT.

The chain carries TRBV25-1 and TRBJ1-5, with D possibly being TRBD1 (5 bases). V was trimmed by 2 bases and J by 7 bases, leaving 12 bases between them. The CDR3 is made up of 14 amino acids. Germline-derived CDR1 and CDR2 are MGHDK and SYGVNS. CDR3 loop: CASSEPGNGQPQHF. In DNA form, the CDR3 reads TGTGCCAGCAGTGAACCAGGGAATGGGCAGCCCCAGCATTTT.

This rearrangement joins TRBV6-5 to TRBJ2-5; D may be TRBD1 (7 bases). Near its end, the DNA agrees better with TRBJ2-7, so the J call may be wrong. This CDR3 contains 15 residues. Looked up from germline, CDR1 is MNHEY and CDR2 is SVGAGI. The CDR3 loop is CASSPGGLNTYEQYF. CDR3 in DNA: TGTGCCAGCAGCCCAGGGGGACTGAATACCTACGAGCAGTACTTC.

V gene TRBV6-5 combines with J gene TRBJ2-1; a weak D match, TRBD2 (8 bases). Trimming took 2 bases from V and 8 from J, leaving 13 bases between them. Germline loops: CDR1 MNHEY, CDR2 SVGAGI. The CDR3 totals 14 residues. This CDR3 is CASSYPGRGHEQFF. The CDR3 DNA follows: TGTGCCAGCAGTTACCCCGGGAGGGGGCATGAGCAGTTCTTC.

In nucleotides, the CDR3 is TGTGCCAGCAGTTTCCCCCAGCAAGAGACCCAGTACTTC. Encoded protein: CASSFPQQETQYF. V and J are TRBV6-6 and TRBJ2-5; D call uncertain. The CDR3 runs to 13 residues. The germline CDR1 and CDR2 sequences are MNHNY and SVGAGI (reference sequence). Trimming pared 4 bases from V and 2 bases from J, leaving 8 bases between.

This chain uses TRBV4-2 with TRBJ1-6, with D maybe TRBD1 (5 bases). CDR1 and CDR2 from the germline V gene are LGHNA and YNFKEQ. The V gene lost 4 bases and the J gene lost 8 bases, with 18 bases spanning the gap. The CDR3 is 16 residues long. CDR3 protein: CASSPDGGSGDSPLHF. The CDR3 DNA sequence: TGTGCCAGCAGCCCAGACGGAGGCTCGGGGGATTCACCCCTCCACTTT.

The chain recombines TRBV30 with TRBJ2-2; the D gene is possibly TRBD1 (5 bases). The V end was cut by 2 bases, the J end by 7 bases, with 14 bases between. The CDR3 consists of 14 residues. Germline V gene lookup returns CDR1 GTSNPN and CDR2 SVGIG (reference sequence). CDR3 amino acids: CAWSRQDNIGELFF. The CDR3 region has the DNA TGTGCCTGGAGTCGTCAGGACAATATCGGGGAGCTGTTTTTT.

This clone was detected once. V is TRBV19 and J is TRBJ1-2, with D perhaps matching TRBD1 (5 bases). Trimming took off 5 bases at V and 1 base at J, with 8 bases between the two ends. Germline values: CDR1 LNHDA, CDR2 SQIVND (reference sequence). The CDR3 covers 13 residues. The CDR3 DNA follows: TGTGCCAGTAGTGATCAGGGTAACTATGGCTACACCTTC. Translated: CASSDQGNYGYTF.

This chain uses TRBV11-2 with TRBJ2-3, with 9 bases matching TRBD2. From germline, CDR1 is SGHAT and CDR2 FQNNGV. The V segment lost 5 bases and the J segment 1 base; nucleotides outside the gene matches: 1. The CDR3 runs 14 residues. The CDR3: CASSRLAGTDTQYF. CDR3 coding DNA: TGTGCCAGCAGCCGACTAGCGGGCACAGATACGCAGTATTTT.

J is TRBJ2-5 and V is TRBV10-3, with TRBD2 matching over 8 bases. The J call may be incorrect, as the DNA end agrees better with TRBJ2-7. The CDR3 has 16 amino acids. The germline CDR1 and CDR2 sequences are ENHRY and SYGVKD. CDR3 protein: CAISGGSGSLIYEQYF. CDR3 DNA sequence: TGTGCCATCAGTGGCGGAAGCGGGAGCCTTATCTACGAGCAGTACTTC.

The chain links TRBV4-2 to TRBJ2-7; TRBD2 is a possible D gene (5 bases). V was trimmed by 4 bases and J by 2 bases, leaving 12 bases between them. CDR1 is LGHNA, CDR2 YNFKEQ, per germline. This CDR3 spans 14 amino acids. CDR3 protein: CASSRGSAAYEQYF. CDR3 bases: TGTGCCAGCAGCCGTGGTAGCGCAGCCTACGAGCAGTACTTC.

This clone was seen a few times. V usage is TRBV7-2 and J usage is TRBJ2-7; 10 nucleotides align to TRBD2. Germline-derived CDR1 and CDR2 are SGHTA and FQGNSA. V shed 3 bases, J shed 2 bases, and the junction held 4 bases outside the gene matches. The CDR3 is made up of 15 amino acids. This CDR3 reads CASSFTGLAAYEQYF. The CDR3 DNA sequence: TGTGCCAGCAGCTTTACCGGACTAGCGGCCTACGAGCAGTACTTC.

This clone was counted between two and nine times. V usage is TRBV30 and J usage is TRBJ2-7, with a weak D call TRBD1 (5 bases). Germline lookup yields CDR1 GTSNPN and CDR2 SVGIG (reference sequence). V lost 3 bases and J 3 bases, leaving 9 bases between the germline ends. The CDR3 spans 12 residues. In DNA, the CDR3 is TGTGCCTGGAGAGGGGCCAACTACGAGCAGTACTTC. Its translation is CAWRGANYEQYF.

This clone occurred once. This sequence joins TRBV5-1 and TRBJ2-4; D may be TRBD1 (5 bases). The V and J ends lost 0 bases and 12 bases respectively, with 22 bases between them. This CDR3 has 16 residues. In germline, CDR1 is SGHRS, CDR2 YFSETQ. The CDR3 coding sequence is TGCGCCAGCAGCTTGGGGGCAAGTAAGGATAGTGACAGTCAGTACTTC. This sequence encodes CASSLGASKDSDSQYF.

The chain uses TRBV9 and TRBJ1-2, with 9 bases lining up with TRBD1. This CDR3 has 15 amino acids. Germline V gene data show CDR1 as SGDLS and CDR2 as YYNGEE. The J segment lost 8 bases and the V segment lost 4 bases, leaving 12 bases of the junction unmatched. The CDR3 loop is CASSPRPGTGLGYTF. CDR3 DNA: TGTGCCAGCAGCCCTCGACCCGGGACAGGGTTGGGCTACACCTTC.

This chain joins TRBV6-5 and TRBJ2-5; D perhaps matches TRBD2 (5 bases). The CDR3 spans 13 residues. V was trimmed by 0 bases and J by 7 bases, leaving 9 bases between them. The germline V gene has CDR1 MNHEY and CDR2 SVGAGI. DNA of the CDR3: TGTGCCAGCAGTTACTCGTCCCGGGGGACCCAGTACTTC. Its translation: CASSYSSRGTQYF.

The J gene is TRBJ2-5, the V gene TRBV4-3; TRBD2 matches 8 bases. Per the germline V gene, CDR1 is LGHNA and CDR2 is YSLEER. The CDR3 loop spans 16 amino acids. V trimming: 1 base; J trimming: 4 bases; junction bases outside the gene matches: 8. For the CDR3, the DNA is TGCGCCAGCAGCCAAGGCTTGACTAGCGAGGCAGAGACCCAGTACTTC. This sequence encodes CASSQGLTSEAETQYF.

This chain uses TRBV27 with TRBJ2-7; possible D gene TRBD1, 5 bases. Germline assignment: CDR1 MNHEY and CDR2 SMNVEV (reference sequence). The V gene lost 6 bases and the J gene lost 1 base, with 13 bases spanning the gap. The CDR3 loop spans 14 amino acids. The DNA of the CDR3 is TGTGCCAGCAGCCCCTCCGCAGGGTCCTACGAGCAGTACTTC. Its translation is CASSPSAGSYEQYF.

The chain has TRBV5-4 and TRBJ2-3, with TRBD1 matching 9 bases. The CDR3 covers 15 residues. Germline CDR1 is SGHNT and CDR2 is YYREEE (reference sequence). J was trimmed by 3 bases and V by 0 bases; bases with no gene match: 2. The CDR3 here is CASSLGGQGTDTQYF. The CDR3 coding sequence is TGTGCCAGCAGCTTGGGGGGACAGGGAACAGATACGCAGTATTTT.

The rearrangement links TRBV5-1 to TRBJ1-2, with D perhaps matching TRBD1 (5 bases). Germline V CDR1 and CDR2: SGHRS, YFSETQ. Trimming took off 0 bases at V and 7 bases at J, with 16 bases between the two ends. CDR3 length: 15 amino acids. Here the CDR3 DNA reads TGCGCCAGCAGCTTGGAGGGCCAGGGTCTTTTTGGCTACACCTTC. Translation gives CASSLEGQGLFGYTF.

V usage is TRBV9 and J usage is TRBJ1-1, with a possible D match to TRBD1 (5 bases). The CDR3 loop spans 17 amino acids. Germline V gene lookup returns CDR1 SGDLS and CDR2 YYNGEE. V was clipped by 2 bases and J by 2 bases, with 19 bases between them. The CDR3 DNA follows: TGTGCCAGCAGCGTGGAACCGACAGCACATTCTAACACTGAAGCTTTCTTT. Translation gives CASSVEPTAHSNTEAFF.

This rearrangement joins TRBV30 to TRBJ2-3, with TRBD2 identical over 7 bases. The CDR3 totals 15 residues. Trimming at V came to 3 bases and at J to 2 bases, leaving 8 bases not matched to a gene. Germline CDR1 is GTSNPN and CDR2 is SVGIG (reference sequence). Here the CDR3 DNA reads TGTGCCTGGAGGGGAAAAGCGGGAATCACAGATACGCAGTATTTT. Its protein product is CAWRGKAGITDTQYF.

The chain employs TRBV19 and TRBJ2-2; TRBD1 matches at 7 bases. There are 13 residues in the CDR3. The V gene end was trimmed by 4 bases and the J gene end by 13 bases; junction bases not matched to a gene: 9. The germline CDR1 and CDR2 sequences are LNHDA and SQIVND (reference sequence). The CDR3 nucleotides read TGTGCCAGTAGTAAAAGACAGGGTGGCTCGCTGTTTTTT. Protein sequence: CASSKRQGGSLFF. Full variable domain (rest looked up from reference TRBV19 and TRBJ2-2): DGGITQSPKYLFRKEGQNVTLSCEQNLNHDAMYWYRQDPGQGLRLIYYSQIVNDFQKGDIAEGYSVSREKKESFPLTVTSAQKNPTAFYLCASSKRQGGSLFFGEGSRLTVL.

The chain uses TRBV7-3 and TRBJ2-5; D perhaps matches TRBD1 (6 bases). Looked up from germline, CDR1 is SGHTA and CDR2 is FQGTGA. Trimming shortened V by 5 bases and J by 3 bases, and 13 bases separated the two germline ends. This CDR3 contains 14 residues. The CDR3 region is CASSTTGMEETQYF. For the CDR3, the DNA is TGTGCCAGCAGCACGACAGGAATGGAAGAGACCCAGTACTTC.

The chain carries TRBV7-9 and TRBJ2-5; 10 bases fit TRBD2. The V gene's germline CDR1 is SEHNR and CDR2 FQNEAQ (reference sequence). This CDR3 is built from 17 residues. Unmatched junction bases numbered 10, after V lost 2 bases and J lost 4 bases. The CDR3 nucleotides read TGTGCCAGCAGCTTAAAAGCGGGAGGGCCCTCTTCAGAGACCCAGTACTTC. Its translation: CASSLKAGGPSSETQYF. Full variable domain (remainder filled in from reference TRBV7-9 and TRBJ2-5): DTGVSQNPRHKITKRGQNVTFRCDPISEHNRLYWYRQTLGQGPEFLTYFQNEAQLEKSRLLSDRFSAERPKGSFSTLEIQRTEQGDSAMYLCASSLKAGGPSSETQYFGPGTRLLVL.